This TCR beta chain was observed in a study of molecular identifiers for immune sequencing clone quantification. General study points: Highly expanded clone sizes could end up underestimated if a barcode were shared by identical TCR molecules.

In preparing bulk TCR libraries, previously described methods and listed TCR primers were used. Via MiXCR, TCRdb re-called the PCR reads, giving one row per CDR3 protein. The sample has 50,000 or so distinct CDR3 sequences; around 27% are singletons. Notes on this clonotype: Its antigen is unidentified.

The J segment lost 8 bases and the V segment lost 1 base, leaving 7 bases of the junction unmatched. In germline, CDR1 is SGHTA, CDR2 FQGNSA. The CDR3 spans 16 residues. Libraries used about 19,000 to 1,000,000 sorted naive CD8 T cells and 10%, 30% or 50% RNA input. Naive CD8 T cells were sorted, and the gate applied was CD8+CD4-CCR7+CD45RA+. The sample was naive CD8+ T cells from blood, with Jurkat cell RNA spiked in. The subset here: FACS-sorted CD8+CD4-CCR7+CD45RA+ naive T cells. The sequence came from a human donor in good health. Some libraries in this study had Jurkat cell RNA spiked in. The V and J genes are TRBV7-2 and TRBJ2-1; 11 bases line up with TRBD2. The chain's CDR3 is CASSLVTSGSVDEQFF. CDR3 in DNA: TGTGCCAGCAGCTTAGTAACTAGCGGGAGTGTTGATGAGCAGTTCTTC.